This is a list of T cell receptor beta chains from one sample in a study of blood T cell repertoires in COVID-19. The method was immunoSEQ multiplex PCR; TCRdb's version includes in-frame clones alone and lacks a portion of them. The table records roughly 180,000 clones, about four fifths of them present only once. Material for sequencing was PBMCs or T cells enriched from blood (not recorded which). The source of these receptors is a man aged 40-55 years who had recovered from COVID-19. Each CDR3 is given with its conserved first and last residue. A D gene is named only where the DNA matches it firmly. Only part of the rows carry a size: once, few, many, or a class if the clone is expanded.

TRBJ1-2 . TRBV4-2 . TGTGCCAGCAGCCAAGTGGGAGGGGCTAACTATGGCTACACCTTC CASSQVGGANYGYTF
TRBJ2-1 . TRBV7-3 . TGTGCCAGCAGCTCGTCAGGGTCCCAGATCCCAGGTGAGCAGTTCTTC CASSSSGSQIPGEQFF
TRBJ2-1 . TRBV24-1 few TGTGCCACCAGTGATTTCCAGGCCATGGACTACAATGAGCAGTTCTTC CATSDFQAMDYNEQFF
TRBJ1-1 . TRBV7-3 . TGTGCCAGCAGCTTAACGCCGGGAGATACTGAAGCTTTCTTT CASSLTPGDTEAFF
TRBJ2-1 TRBD2 TRBV10-3 . TGTGCCATCAGTGGTAGCGGGAGGGCCAGCTCCTACAATGAGCAGTTCTTC CAISGSGRASSYNEQFF
TRBJ2-1 . TRBV7-9 . TGTGCCAGCAGCTTAGAACAGGGCACTGAGCAGTTCTTC CASSLEQGTEQFF
TRBJ2-2 . TRBV5-1 few TGCGCCAGCAGCGCCTCAAATCGGCAGGGGACCGGGGAGCTGTTTTTT CASSASNRQGTGELFF
TRBJ2-1 TRBD2 TRBV9 many TGTGCCAGCAGCTTACAGCCGGGACTAGACTACAATGAGCAGTTCTTC CASSLQPGLDYNEQFF
TRBJ1-5 . TRBV19 once TGTGCCAGTAGTCCCCGCTCCGGGGATCAGCCCCAGCATTTT CASSPRSGDQPQHF
TRBJ1-5 TRBD1 TRBV3-1/TRBV3-2 . TGTGCCAGCGCCACAGGGGGCAGAGGTCAGCCCCAGCATTTT CASATGGRGQPQHF
TRBJ1-2 . TRBV7-2 . TGTGCCAGCAGCTTAGCGGTGGGGGCGATTAACTATGGCTACACCTTC CASSLAVGAINYGYTF
TRBJ2-1 . TRBV6-4 many TGTGCCAGCAGTGACGGGGAGAATGAGCAGTTCTTC CASSDGENEQFF
TRBJ1-1 . TRBV30 few TGTGCCTGGAGTGGGGGCCGTGAAGCTTTCTTT CAWSGGREAFF
TRBJ1-1 . TRBV28 . TGTGCCAGCAGTTCCTACGGGGAAACAGGGTACACTGAAGCTTTCTTT CASSSYGETGYTEAFF
TRBJ2-3 TRBD2 TRBV9 . TGTGCCAGCAGCGTTCGCGGGAGCGCAGATACGCAGTATTTT CASSVRGSADTQYF
TRBJ1-6 TRBD1 TRBV15 . TGTGCCACCAGCAGAGAGGGTCAGGGGGCTCGTTCACCCCTCCACTTT CATSREGQGARSPLHF
TRBJ1-2 . TRBV28 once TGTGCCAGCAGTTCCCCCGGTGTCGGCTACACCTTC CASSSPGVGYTF
TRBJ2-5 . TRBV7-2 . TGTGCCAGCAGCTTAGCTAGTTACGAGACCCAGTACTTC CASSLASYETQYF
TRBJ1-2 . TRBV3-1/TRBV3-2 . TGTGCCAGCAGCCGGCGCGACAGCCGGTCTGAATACACCTTC CASSRRDSRSEYTF
TRBJ1-5 . TRBV30 . TGTGCCTGGAGTGTACAGGCCCCAGGTCGGACACTCAGCAATCAGCCCCAGCATTTT CAWSVQAPGRTLSNQPQHF
TRBJ1-1 . TRBV7-2 once TGTGCCAGCAGCTTAGTGGGAGCCCAAGGCACTGAAGCTTTCTTT CASSLVGAQGTEAFF
TRBJ1-2 TRBD1 TRBV5-1 once TGCGCCAGCAGCCGCGACAGGGCCTCTAACTATGGCTACACCTTC CASSRDRASNYGYTF
TRBJ1-2 . TRBV19 . TGTGCCACCTCCCAGGGAAACTATGGCTACACCTTC CATSQGNYGYTF
TRBJ1-1 . TRBV7-2 . TGTGCCAGCAGTTTCGGCCGGGGGATGAACACTGAAGCTTTCTTT CASSFGRGMNTEAFF
TRBJ2-1 . TRBV4-2 . TGTGCCAGCAGCCAAGGTGGACTAGGGGGGGGGAGTGAGCAGTTCTTC CASSQGGLGGGSEQFF
TRBJ1-2 TRBD1 TRBV25-1 . TGTGCCAGCAGTGAACTCGGGACAGGGGGTGTCTATGGCTACACCTTC CASSELGTGGVYGYTF
TRBJ2-2 TRBD2 TRBV7-2 . TGTGCCAGCAGCCAACGGGCCCTAGCGGGCGGCACCGGGGAGCTGTTTTTT CASSQRALAGGTGELFF
TRBJ2-5 TRBD2 TRBV2 . TGTGCCAGCACCCGAGCGGGAACGTCAGAGACCCAGTACTTC CASTRAGTSETQYF
TRBJ1-4 TRBD1 TRBV5-1 few TGCGCCAGCAGCCTATTGACAGGGACGGATGAAAAACTGTTTTTT CASSLLTGTDEKLFF
TRBJ2-7 . TRBV3-1/TRBV3-2 . TGTGCCAGCAGCCCCTGGGCGGGGACGACCTCCTACGAGCAGTACTTC CASSPWAGTTSYEQYF
TRBJ1-2 . TRBV2 . TGTGCCAGCAGTGAAACAGGGTACTATGGCTACACCTTC CASSETGYYGYTF
TRBJ1-1 . TRBV19 . TGTGCCAGTAGTATAGTGGGAGGGAGCACTGAAGCTTTCTTT CASSIVGGSTEAFF
TRBJ1-1 . TRBV3-1/TRBV3-2 . TGTGCCAGCAGCCAGATTCGAGGCAACACTGAAGCTTTCTTT CASSQIRGNTEAFF
TRBJ1-3 TRBD1 TRBV18 . TGTGCCAGCTCACCGACGCAGGGGGCATCTGGAAACACCATATATTTT CASSPTQGASGNTIYF
TRBJ1-2 . TRBV6-2/TRBV6-3 once TGTGCCAGCAGTTACGTGGAGGGCAATGGCTACACCTTC CASSYVEGNGYTF
TRBJ2-3 . TRBV10-1 . TGCGCCAGCAGTGATGTCTCTAGGCAGTATTTT CASSDVSRQYF
TRBJ2-7 . TRBV7-6 . TGTGCCAGCAGCTTGGGGACGTCTAGCGAGACCTACGAGCAGTACTTC CASSLGTSSETYEQYF
TRBJ1-2 . TRBV24-1 . TGTGCCACCACCCAGGACTATGGCTACACCTTC CATTQDYGYTF
TRBJ1-2 TRBD1 TRBV28 . TGTGCCAGCAGTTTGCCGAGGGGGCATGGCTACACCTTC CASSLPRGHGYTF
TRBJ1-2 . TRBV19 . TGTGCCAGTAGTTTGACAGATAACTATGGCTACACCTTC CASSLTDNYGYTF
TRBJ1-2 . TRBV28 . TGTGCCAGCAGTTCCTGGGGGCCTGGAGGCTACACCTTC CASSSWGPGGYTF
TRBJ1-2 . TRBV10-3 . TGTGCCATCAATTCAGGCTATCGGAACGGCTACACCTTC CAINSGYRNGYTF
TRBJ1-1 . TRBV6-5 . TGTGCCAGCACCCCCAGCGGGACGAACACTGAAGCTTTCTTT CASTPSGTNTEAFF
TRBJ2-5 TRBD2 TRBV6-6 . TGTGCCAGCAGTTACTCCCGGACTAGCGGACAAGAGACCCAGTACTTC CASSYSRTSGQETQYF
TRBJ2-5 . TRBV7-2 . TGTGCCAGCAGCTTAGGCTACAGGGACCAAGAGACCCAGTACTTC CASSLGYRDQETQYF
TRBJ1-1 . TRBV6-5 . TGTGCCAGCAGACGCGCCAGGGTGCTAGCTGAAGCTTTCTTT CASRRARVLAEAFF
TRBJ2-7 . TRBV11-3 . TGTGCCAGCAGCTACAGGGATGGCTACGAGCAGTACTTC CASSYRDGYEQYF
TRBJ1-5 TRBD1 TRBV7-2 . TGTGCCAGCAGCTCCATCGGAGGGACAGGTAGCAATCAGCCCCAGCATTTT CASSSIGGTGSNQPQHF
TRBJ2-3 . TRBV2 . TGTGCCAGCAGGGTCCAAGCTTCCACAGATACGCAGTATTTT CASRVQASTDTQYF
TRBJ1-2 TRBD1 TRBV6-5 . TGTGCCAGCAGTTACTCCCGGGACAGGGACTATGGCTACACCTTC CASSYSRDRDYGYTF
TRBJ2-5 . TRBV16 . TGTGCCAGCAGTCCGGGAGAAGAGACCCAGTACTTC CASSPGEETQYF
TRBJ1-3 . TRBV11-2 . TGTGCCAGCAGCTTAGTGGGGGGGTACACCATATATTTT CASSLVGGYTIYF
TRBJ2-1 TRBD1 TRBV18 . TGTGCCAGCTCACCACCCCAGGGGGCGAAGGAGCAGTTCTTC CASSPPQGAKEQFF
TRBJ2-1 . TRBV2 . TGTGCCAGCATAATCGGAGCAATTGGGGAGCAGTTCTTC CASIIGAIGEQFF
TRBJ2-7 . TRBV21-1 . TGTGCCAGCATCCGTAGTTGGGGGGCCTACGAGCAGTACTTC CASIRSWGAYEQYF